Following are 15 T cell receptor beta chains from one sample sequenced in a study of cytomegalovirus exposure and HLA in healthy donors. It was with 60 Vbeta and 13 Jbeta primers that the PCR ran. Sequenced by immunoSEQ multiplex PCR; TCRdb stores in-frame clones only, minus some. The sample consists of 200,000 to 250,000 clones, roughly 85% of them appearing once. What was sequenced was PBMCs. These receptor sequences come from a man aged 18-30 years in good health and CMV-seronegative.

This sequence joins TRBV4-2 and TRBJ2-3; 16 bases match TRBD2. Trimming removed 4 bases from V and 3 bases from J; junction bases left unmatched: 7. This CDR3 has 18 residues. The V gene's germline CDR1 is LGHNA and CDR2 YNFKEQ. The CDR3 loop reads CASSLGTSGGAGTDTQYF. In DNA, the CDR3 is TGTGCCAGCAGCCTCGGGACTAGCGGGGGGGCGGGGACAGATACGCAGTATTTT.

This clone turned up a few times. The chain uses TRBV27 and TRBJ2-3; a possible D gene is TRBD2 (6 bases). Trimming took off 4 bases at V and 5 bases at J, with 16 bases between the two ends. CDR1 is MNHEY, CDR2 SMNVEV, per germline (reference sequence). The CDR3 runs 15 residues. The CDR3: CASSSLGGSLDTQYF. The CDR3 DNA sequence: TGTGCCAGCAGTTCCTTGGGGGGTAGTTTAGATACGCAGTATTTT.

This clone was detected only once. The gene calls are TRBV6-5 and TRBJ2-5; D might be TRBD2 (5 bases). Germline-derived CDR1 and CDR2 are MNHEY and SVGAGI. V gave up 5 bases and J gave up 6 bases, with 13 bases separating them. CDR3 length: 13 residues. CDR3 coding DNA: TGTGCCAGCAGTACCCTCGGGGAACAGACCCAGTACTTC. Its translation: CASSTLGEQTQYF.

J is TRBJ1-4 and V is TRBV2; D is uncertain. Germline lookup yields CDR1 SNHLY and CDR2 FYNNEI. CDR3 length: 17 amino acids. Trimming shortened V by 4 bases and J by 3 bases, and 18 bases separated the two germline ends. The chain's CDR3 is CASSVWPRGKANEKLFF. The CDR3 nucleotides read TGTGCCAGCAGTGTATGGCCCCGAGGGAAGGCTAATGAAAAACTGTTTTTT.

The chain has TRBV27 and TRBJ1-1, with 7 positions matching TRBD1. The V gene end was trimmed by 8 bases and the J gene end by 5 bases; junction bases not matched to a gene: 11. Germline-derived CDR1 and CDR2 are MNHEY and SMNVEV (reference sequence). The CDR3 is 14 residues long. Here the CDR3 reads CASGQGGLWTEAFF. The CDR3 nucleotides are TGTGCCAGCGGCCAGGGGGGATTGTGGACTGAAGCTTTCTTT.

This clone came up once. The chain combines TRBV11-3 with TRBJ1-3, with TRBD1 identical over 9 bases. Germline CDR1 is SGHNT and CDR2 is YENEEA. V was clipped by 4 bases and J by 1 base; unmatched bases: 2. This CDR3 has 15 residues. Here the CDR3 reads CASSYDRGSGNTIYF. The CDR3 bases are TGTGCCAGCAGCTACGACAGGGGGTCTGGAAACACCATATATTTT.

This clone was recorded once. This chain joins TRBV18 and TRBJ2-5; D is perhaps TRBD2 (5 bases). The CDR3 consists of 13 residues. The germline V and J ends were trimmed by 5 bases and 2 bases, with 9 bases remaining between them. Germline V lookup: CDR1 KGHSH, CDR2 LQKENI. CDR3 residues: CASSILDQETQYF. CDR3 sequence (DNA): TGTGCCAGCTCAATACTAGATCAAGAGACCCAGTACTTC.

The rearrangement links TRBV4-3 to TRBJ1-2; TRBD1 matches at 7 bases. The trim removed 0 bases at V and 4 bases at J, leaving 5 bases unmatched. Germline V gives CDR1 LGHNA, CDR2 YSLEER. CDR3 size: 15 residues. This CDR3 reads CASSQDRGYGYGYTF. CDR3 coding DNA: TGCGCCAGCAGCCAAGACAGGGGGTACGGCTATGGCTACACCTTC.

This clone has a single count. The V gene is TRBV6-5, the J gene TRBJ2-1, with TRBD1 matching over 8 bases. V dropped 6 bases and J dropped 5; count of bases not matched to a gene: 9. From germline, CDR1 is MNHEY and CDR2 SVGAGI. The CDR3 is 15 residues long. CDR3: CASSRTGTGDNEQFF. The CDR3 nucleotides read TGTGCCAGCAGCCGTACCGGGACAGGTGACAATGAGCAGTTCTTC.

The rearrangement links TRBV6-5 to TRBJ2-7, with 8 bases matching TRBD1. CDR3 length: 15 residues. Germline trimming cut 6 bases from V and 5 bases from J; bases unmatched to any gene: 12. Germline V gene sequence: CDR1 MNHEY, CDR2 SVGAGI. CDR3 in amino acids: CASSSYRDRPHEQYF. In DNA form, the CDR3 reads TGTGCCAGCAGCTCGTACCGGGACAGGCCTCACGAGCAGTACTTC.

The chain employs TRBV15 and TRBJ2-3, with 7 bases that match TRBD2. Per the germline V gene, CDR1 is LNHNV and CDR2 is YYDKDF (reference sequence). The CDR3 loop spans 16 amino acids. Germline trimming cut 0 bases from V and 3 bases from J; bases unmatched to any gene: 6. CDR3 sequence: CATSRDGASGTDTQYF. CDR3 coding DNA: TGTGCCACCAGCAGAGATGGGGCTAGCGGAACAGATACGCAGTATTTT. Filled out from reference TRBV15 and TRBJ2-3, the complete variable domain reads DAMVIQNPRYQVTQFGKPVTLSCSQTLNHNVMYWYQQKSSQAPKLLFHYYDKDFNNEADTPDNFQSRRPNTSFCFLDIRSPGLGDTAMYLCATSRDGASGTDTQYFGPGTRLTVL.

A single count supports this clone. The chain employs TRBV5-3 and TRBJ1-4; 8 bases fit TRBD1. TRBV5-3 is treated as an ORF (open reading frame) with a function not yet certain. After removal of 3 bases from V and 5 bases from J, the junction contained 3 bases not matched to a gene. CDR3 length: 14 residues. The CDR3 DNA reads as TGTGCCAGAAGCTGGACAGGGTCAAATGAAAAACTGTTTTTT. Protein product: CARSWTGSNEKLFF.

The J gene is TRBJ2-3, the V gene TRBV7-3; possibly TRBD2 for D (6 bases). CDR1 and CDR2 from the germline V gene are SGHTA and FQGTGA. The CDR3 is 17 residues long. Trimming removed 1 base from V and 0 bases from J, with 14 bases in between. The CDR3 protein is CASSLKDSGTSTDTQYF. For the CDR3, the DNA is TGTGCCAGCAGCTTAAAGGATAGCGGAACTAGCACAGATACGCAGTATTTT.

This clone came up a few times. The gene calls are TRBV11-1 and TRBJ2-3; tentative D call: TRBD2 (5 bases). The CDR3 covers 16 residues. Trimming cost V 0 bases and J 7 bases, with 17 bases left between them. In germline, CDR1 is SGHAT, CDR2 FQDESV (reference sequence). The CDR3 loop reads CASSLAGVGILYTQYF. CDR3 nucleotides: TGTGCCAGCAGCTTAGCGGGAGTCGGTATACTATATACGCAGTATTTT.

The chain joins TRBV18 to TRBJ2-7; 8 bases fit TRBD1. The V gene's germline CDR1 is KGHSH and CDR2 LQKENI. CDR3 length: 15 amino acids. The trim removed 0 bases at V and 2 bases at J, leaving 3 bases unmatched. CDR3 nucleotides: TGTGCCAGCTCACCACCGGGACAGGAGACCTACGAGCAGTACTTC. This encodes CASSPPGQETYEQYF. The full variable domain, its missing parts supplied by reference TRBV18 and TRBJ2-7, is NAGVMQNPRHLVRRRGQEARLRCSPMKGHSHVYWYRQLPEEGLKFMVYLQKENIIDESGMPKERFSAEFPKEGPSILRIQQVVRGDSAAYFCASSPPGQETYEQYFGPGTRLTVT.